These 21 T cell receptor beta chains were all obtained from the same sample, sequenced in a study of T cells after yellow fever vaccination. TCRdb re-called the 5' RACE reads with MiXCR, one entry per CDR3 protein. The repertoire holds a few hundred thousand distinct CDR3 sequences, roughly 4% seen once, with more than 20% in the top ten. Here the sequenced sample was PBMCs, taken 5 days after the yellow fever booster vaccination. Receptor source: a man between 18 and 35 years old who received the YFV17D yellow fever vaccine.

This sequence joins TRBV5-5 and TRBJ1-5; 11 bases fit TRBD1. This CDR3 is built from 17 residues. After removal of 4 bases from V and 1 base from J, the junction contained 7 bases not matched to a gene. Germline V lookup: CDR1 SGHKS, CDR2 YYEKEE (reference sequence). CDR3: CASSHGTGGISNQPQHF. CDR3 bases: TGTGCCAGCAGCCACGGGACAGGGGGAATCAGCAATCAGCCCCAGCATTTT.

The V and J genes are TRBV12-3 or TRBV12-4 and TRBJ2-3, with TRBD1 identical over 7 bases. V dropped 7 bases and J dropped 2; count of bases not matched to a gene: 6. The CDR3 is 14 amino acids. The CDR3, as DNA: TGTGCCAGCACCGGACAGGCCCACACAGATACGCAGTATTTT. Translation gives CASTGQAHTDTQYF.

This clonotype was seen only a few times. The chain recombines TRBV20-1 with TRBJ2-5; D may be TRBD1 (6 bases). V was shortened by 1 base and J by 1 base, with 7 bases between the two germline ends. From germline, CDR1 is DFQATT and CDR2 SNEGSKA (reference sequence). The CDR3 spans 13 residues. This chain's CDR3 is CSARVDSQETQYF. The CDR3, as DNA: TGCAGTGCTAGAGTGGACAGCCAAGAGACCCAGTACTTC.

This chain joins TRBV5-1 and TRBJ2-1; maybe TRBD1 (5 bases). The CDR3 has 14 amino acids. In germline, CDR1 is SGHRS, CDR2 YFSETQ. V lost 0 bases to trimming and J lost 3 bases, with 7 bases between them. This chain's CDR3 is CASSLVGDYNEQFF. The DNA for the CDR3 is TGCGCCAGCAGCTTGGTAGGGGACTACAATGAGCAGTTCTTC.

This clonotype was found many times. The chain links TRBV5-1 to TRBJ2-6, with D maybe TRBD2 (6 bases). CDR3 length: 16 amino acids. Germline V gene sequence: CDR1 SGHRS, CDR2 YFSETQ. V was pared by 1 base and J by 3 bases, with 11 bases between. The CDR3 loop reads CASSLNRGYGANVLTF. For the CDR3, the DNA is TGCGCCAGCAGCTTGAATCGGGGGTATGGGGCCAACGTCCTGACTTTC.

J is TRBJ1-1 and V is TRBV5-4, with no clear D. CDR3 length: 15 amino acids. Per germline, CDR1 SGHNT and CDR2 YYREEE (reference sequence). V lost 4 bases and J 3 bases, leaving 16 bases between the germline ends. CDR3 protein: CASSPMGPKDTEAFF. CDR3 nucleotides: TGTGCCAGCAGCCCAATGGGCCCAAAGGACACTGAAGCTTTCTTT.

The chain employs TRBV7-9 and TRBJ1-1; D is possibly TRBD1 (5 bases). V was trimmed by 3 bases and J by 4 bases, leaving 12 bases between them. The germline V gene has CDR1 SEHNR and CDR2 FQNEAQ (reference sequence). CDR3 size: 14 residues. Written as DNA, the CDR3 is TGTGCCAGCAGCTTTGGGCAGGGAGTCACTGAAGCTTTCTTT. Its protein product is CASSFGQGVTEAFF. Drawing the rest from reference TRBV7-9 and TRBJ1-1, the complete variable domain is DTGVSQNPRHKITKRGQNVTFRCDPISEHNRLYWYRQTLGQGPEFLTYFQNEAQLEKSRLLSDRFSAERPKGSFSTLEIQRTEQGDSAMYLCASSFGQGVTEAFFGQGTRLTVV.

The table lists this clonotype with a few counts. The chain employs TRBV10-2 and TRBJ1-1; TRBD1 agrees at 7 bases. Germline V CDR1 and CDR2: WSHSY, SAAADI. This CDR3 is 11 amino acids long. The V and J ends lost 9 bases and 7 bases, in that order; junction bases with no gene match: 5. As DNA, the CDR3 is TGCGCCAGTACAGGGGTCGGTGAAGCTTTCTTT. Protein: CASTGVGEAFF.

The chain couples TRBV6-2 or TRBV6-3 to TRBJ2-4; TRBD2 matches at 8 bases. With V trimmed by 9 bases and J by 8 bases, 6 bases remained unmatched. There are 12 residues in the CDR3. Per the germline V gene, CDR1 is MNHEY and CDR2 is SVGEGT. The CDR3 DNA follows: TGTGCCAGTACAGCGGGGGCGGACATTCAGTACTTC. Amino acid sequence: CASTAGADIQYF.

The genes are TRBV20-1 and TRBJ2-3, with 11 positions matching TRBD2. The CDR3 runs to 16 residues. V shed 1 base, J shed 6 bases, and the junction held 9 bases outside the gene matches. Germline V gene sequence: CDR1 DFQATT, CDR2 SNEGSKA (reference sequence). CDR3 nucleotide sequence: TGCAGTGCTAGAGTTTTTAGCGGGGGGGCCGCGGATACGCAGTATTTT. Its protein is CSARVFSGGAADTQYF.

The V gene is TRBV23-1, the J gene TRBJ1-5, with D perhaps TRBD1 (6 bases). TRBV23-1 is an open reading frame, and its role is uncertain. The CDR3 has 15 amino acids. The V and J ends lost 2 bases and 4 bases respectively, with 12 bases between them. The CDR3 sequence: CASSQPTGSNQPQHF. The DNA of the CDR3 is TGCGCCAGCAGTCAACCTACAGGGTCGAATCAGCCCCAGCATTTT.

The chain recombines TRBV10-2 with TRBJ2-2; the D is unclear. The germline V and J ends were trimmed by 7 bases and 1 base, with 10 bases remaining between them. From germline, CDR1 is WSHSY and CDR2 SAAADI. The CDR3 loop spans 14 amino acids. CDR3 sequence: CASIRALNTGELFF. The CDR3 nucleotides are TGCGCCAGCATCCGGGCACTGAACACCGGGGAGCTGTTTTTT.

There are many counts of this clonotype. This sequence joins TRBV6-4 and TRBJ2-3; TRBD2 aligns across 11 bases. The CDR3 consists of 15 residues. CDR1 is MRHNA, CDR2 SNTAGT, per germline. Losses at the gene ends were 4 bases for V and 3 bases for J; bases not matched to a gene: 3. CDR3 protein: CASSASSGGTDTQYF. The CDR3, as DNA: TGTGCCAGCAGTGCCTCTAGCGGGGGGACAGATACGCAGTATTTT.

The sample holds many counts of this clonotype. The chain is built from TRBV12-3 or TRBV12-4 and TRBJ1-1; D unresolved. This CDR3 is built from 14 residues. Trimming shortened V by 3 bases and J by 1 base, and 9 bases separated the two germline ends. This chain's CDR3 is CASSFALGNTEAFF. In DNA form, the CDR3 reads TGTGCCAGCAGTTTTGCCCTGGGGAACACTGAAGCTTTCTTT.

The chain joins TRBV27 to TRBJ1-2, with 7 bases fitting TRBD1. The CDR3 covers 17 residues. Germline loops: CDR1 MNHEY, CDR2 SMNVEV (reference sequence). Trimming at V came to 5 bases and at J to 5 bases, leaving 17 bases not matched to a gene. In DNA, the CDR3 is TGTGCCAGCAGTAAGGGGGCAGAGCAAAATCTTTTTTATGGCTACACCTTC. Encoded protein: CASSKGAEQNLFYGYTF.

The chain couples TRBV10-3 to TRBJ2-2; the D gene is possibly TRBD1 (5 bases). V was clipped by 6 bases and J by 2 bases, with 13 bases between them. Germline CDR1 reads ENHRY; CDR2 reads SYGVKD. The CDR3 length is 15 residues. For the CDR3, the DNA is TGTGCCATCAGACCAGGAAGGGGTAACACCGGGGAGCTGTTTTTT. Translated: CAIRPGRGNTGELFF.

CDR3 in DNA: TGCGCCAGCAGCCCTGGCCGGGGAGGGGTCGACTCTGGGGCCAACGTCCTGACTTTC. This encodes CASSPGRGGVDSGANVLTF. This chain joins TRBV4-3 and TRBJ2-6; 7 bases are a match to TRBD2. Unmatched junction bases numbered 12, after V lost 4 bases and J lost 0 bases. The CDR3 has 19 amino acids. CDR1 LGHNA and CDR2 YSLEER come from the germline V gene.

This clonotype occurred many times. The chain has TRBV11-2 and TRBJ1-2, with 8 bases matching TRBD1. Unmatched junction bases numbered 6, after V lost 5 bases and J lost 4 bases. The CDR3 runs 14 residues. Germline lookup yields CDR1 SGHAT and CDR2 FQNNGV. CDR3: CASSTRGRRYGYTF. The CDR3 nucleotides read TGTGCCAGCAGCACCAGGGGGCGCCGCTATGGCTACACCTTC.

The table lists this clonotype with many counts. The CDR3 coding sequence is TGCGCCAGCAGCTCCCGACAGGGGAGCACAGATACGCAGTATTTT. Translating gives CASSSRQGSTDTQYF. V usage is TRBV5-1 and J usage is TRBJ2-3, with TRBD1 matching over 8 bases. Per germline, CDR1 SGHRS and CDR2 YFSETQ. V lost 3 bases to trimming and J lost 0 bases; unmatched junction nucleotides: 3. This CDR3 is 15 amino acids long. Full variable domain (outside the CDR3, taken from reference TRBV5-1 and TRBJ2-3): KAGVTQTPRYLIKTRGQQVTLSCSPISGHRSVSWYQQTPGQGLQFLFEYFSETQRNKGNFPGRFSGRQFSNSRSEMNVSTLELGDSALYLCASSSRQGSTDTQYFGPGTRLTVL.

This clonotype was counted only a few times. V and J are TRBV7-6 and TRBJ2-3, with TRBD1 matching 11 bases. CDR3 length equals 16 residues. CDR1 is SGHVS and CDR2 is FNYEAQ in the germline V gene. The V gene end was trimmed by 0 bases and the J gene end by 6 bases; junction bases not matched to a gene: 5. The CDR3 here is CASSLAADRGPDTQYF. CDR3 in DNA: TGTGCCAGCAGCTTAGCCGCGGACAGGGGGCCGGATACGCAGTATTTT. Combining the CDR3 with reference TRBV7-6 and TRBJ2-3 gives the whole variable domain GAGVSQSPRYKVTKRGQDVALRCDPISGHVSLYWYRQALGQGPEFLTYFNYEAQQDKSGLPNDRFSAERPEGSISTLTIQRTEQRDSAMYRCASSLAADRGPDTQYFGPGTRLTVL.

Here the CDR3 reads CASRSYRGAPDTQYF. CDR3 sequence (DNA): TGTGCCAGCAGAAGCTATCGGGGGGCCCCAGATACGCAGTATTTT. The chain has TRBV12-3 or TRBV12-4 and TRBJ2-3, with D perhaps matching TRBD2 (7 bases). The length of the CDR3 is 15 residues. With 6 bases removed from V and 4 bases from J, the gap between germline ends came to 17 bases.